What follows are 26 T cell receptor beta chains derived from one specimen sequenced in a study of cytomegalovirus exposure and HLA in healthy donors. PCR used 60 Vbeta primers and 13 Jbeta primers. Clones were sequenced by immunoSEQ multiplex PCR, and TCRdb holds only the in-frame ones, with some missing. The sample carries over 130,000 clones, approximately 80% recorded once. Sequenced input: PBMCs. The receptor source for this set is a woman aged 40 to 50 in good health and CMV-seropositive.

The chain combines TRBV10-1 with TRBJ2-7; the match to TRBD2 covers 11 bases. Trimming took 2 bases from V and 4 from J; bases not matched to a gene: 7. Germline CDR1 WNHNN, CDR2 SYGVQD (reference sequence). This CDR3 spans 16 amino acids. The CDR3 sequence: CASSEPLGLADYEQYF. CDR3 nucleotides: TGCGCCAGCAGTGAGCCACTGGGACTAGCGGATTACGAGCAGTACTTC.

The chain combines TRBV25-1 with TRBJ1-2; D gene unclear. The V gene lost 3 bases and the J gene lost 1 base, with 12 bases spanning the gap. The V gene's germline CDR1 is MGHDK and CDR2 SYGVNS. The CDR3 consists of 15 residues. The CDR3 here is CASSEGVTFNYGYTF. In nucleotides, the CDR3 is TGTGCCAGCAGTGAGGGAGTGACTTTTAACTATGGCTACACCTTC.

The chain joins TRBV13 to TRBJ2-3; 9 bases match TRBD1. The CDR3 runs 16 residues. Germline V gene data show CDR1 as PRHDT and CDR2 as FYEKMQ (reference sequence). The V segment lost 4 bases and the J segment 2 bases; nucleotides outside the gene matches: 7. The CDR3 region has the DNA TGTGCCAGCAGCTCCATGACAGGGGGACCCACAGATACGCAGTATTTT. This sequence encodes CASSSMTGGPTDTQYF.

The gene calls are TRBV28 and TRBJ2-7, with D tentatively TRBD2 (6 bases). V was pared by 3 bases and J by 0 bases, with 9 bases between. Germline CDR1 MDHEN, CDR2 SYDVKM. CDR3 size: 14 residues. CDR3 in DNA: TGTGCCAGCAGTTTTGGGGGGAGCTCCTACGAGCAGTACTTC. Amino acids: CASSFGGSSYEQYF.

The chain joins TRBV18 to TRBJ1-2, with D unclear. Trimming cost V 4 bases and J 4 bases, with 13 bases left between them. From germline, CDR1 is KGHSH and CDR2 LQKENI. This CDR3 comprises 14 residues. CDR3 bases: TGTGCCAGCTCACTCGGGGTCCGGAGCTATGGCTACACCTTC. It codes for CASSLGVRSYGYTF.

The V gene is TRBV7-9, the J gene TRBJ2-5; TRBD2 matches 7 bases. Trimming removed 5 bases from V and 3 bases from J; junction bases left unmatched: 9. The CDR3 has 15 residues. The germline gives CDR1 SEHNR, CDR2 FQNEAQ (reference sequence). DNA of the CDR3: TGTGCCAGCAGCGCACAACTAGCGCTTAAAGAGACCCAGTACTTC. Amino acids: CASSAQLALKETQYF.

This clone was picked up one time. The chain carries TRBV4-1 and TRBJ2-2; 9 bases line up with TRBD2. Germline V gene sequence: CDR1 MGHRA, CDR2 YSYEKL. CDR3 size: 18 residues. J was trimmed by 5 bases and V by 0 bases; bases with no gene match: 10. Written as DNA, the CDR3 is TGCGCCAGCAGCCAAGATCTGGGAGCGGGAGGAGGTACCGGGGAGCTGTTTTTT. Translating it yields CASSQDLGAGGGTGELFF.

This chain uses TRBV5-6 with TRBJ2-1; 7 bases match TRBD1. The germline gives CDR1 SGHDT, CDR2 YYEEEE. This CDR3 spans 13 amino acids. The ends lost 4 bases at V and 8 bases at J; junction bases unmatched: 6. CDR3 in DNA: TGTGCCAGCAGCAGAACAGGGGTCGATGAGCAGTTCTTC. Translation: CASSRTGVDEQFF.

The chain joins TRBV10-2 to TRBJ2-1; 12 nucleotides align to TRBD2. The V gene's germline CDR1 is WSHSY and CDR2 SAAADI. V was pared by 6 bases and J by 7 bases, with 7 bases of the junction left unmatched. CDR3 length: 15 residues. The CDR3 protein is CASRLAGGPVNEQFF. The CDR3 DNA reads TGCGCCAGCAGGCTAGCGGGAGGGCCGGTGAATGAGCAGTTCTTC.

The chain uses TRBV5-5 and TRBJ1-5, with unresolved D. V shed 1 base and J shed 4 bases, with 6 bases lying between them. The CDR3 loop spans 13 amino acids. Germline CDR1 and CDR2: SGHKS and YYEKEE (reference sequence). The CDR3 DNA is TGTGCCAGCAGCTTGCCGGGGAATCAGCCCCAGCATTTT. Translation gives CASSLPGNQPQHF.

This chain connects TRBV2 to TRBJ1-2; D is unresolved. The CDR3 extends over 12 amino acids. The ends were cut back, 7 bases at V and 4 bases at J, with 10 bases in the middle. CDR1 is SNHLY and CDR2 is FYNNEI in the germline V gene. CDR3 in amino acids: CASMSSLYGYTF. The CDR3 coding sequence is TGTGCCAGCATGTCGTCCCTCTATGGCTACACCTTC.

The V call is TRBV6-1, the J call TRBJ2-2; 7 bases align to TRBD2. This CDR3 contains 13 residues. Trimming at V came to 2 bases and at J to 6 bases, leaving 0 bases not matched to a gene. In germline, CDR1 is MNHNS, CDR2 SASEGT. CDR3 in amino acids: CASSERGAGELFF. In nucleotides, the CDR3 is TGTGCCAGCAGTGAACGGGGGGCCGGGGAGCTGTTTTTT.

In DNA, the CDR3 is TGCGCCAGCAGCCAGGGCTCGGCAGATACGCAGTATTTT. As protein: CASSQGSADTQYF. V usage is TRBV4-1 and J usage is TRBJ2-3; D remains unclear. Trimming removed 3 bases at V and 4 bases at J, with 8 bases between. In germline, CDR1 is MGHRA, CDR2 YSYEKL. The CDR3 totals 13 residues.

The chain employs TRBV4-2 and TRBJ2-1, with TRBD2 identical over 11 bases. Germline V gene data show CDR1 as LGHNA and CDR2 as YNFKEQ. Unmatched junction bases numbered 8, after V lost 4 bases and J lost 9 bases. CDR3 length: 15 residues. The CDR3: CASSPGLAERVEQFF. CDR3 bases: TGTGCCAGCAGCCCGGGACTAGCGGAAAGAGTTGAGCAGTTCTTC.

The J gene is TRBJ2-1, the V gene TRBV7-9, with TRBD2 matching over 9 bases. V trimming: 5 bases; J trimming: 10 bases; junction bases outside the gene matches: 18. Per germline, CDR1 SEHNR and CDR2 FQNEAQ (reference sequence). The CDR3 spans 17 residues. Here the CDR3 reads CASSPGSGTSPAEEQFF. The CDR3 bases are TGTGCCAGCAGCCCCGGAAGTGGGACTAGCCCTGCAGAGGAGCAGTTCTTC.

This clone was recorded once. Compared with germline, one end of the junction differs, possibly owing to a read error. The rearrangement uses TRBV7-7 and TRBJ2-5; D might be TRBD2 (6 bases). There are 15 residues in the CDR3. Germline CDR1 and CDR2: SSHAT and FNYEAQ (reference sequence). The CDR3 region has the DNA TGTGCTAGCAGCTTAGAAGGAGGGGTGGGTGAGACCCAGTACTTC. Its translation: CASSLEGGVGETQYF.

The rearrangement joins TRBV27 to TRBJ2-7; 7 bases are shared with TRBD2. This CDR3 is 21 amino acids long. Per germline, CDR1 MNHEY and CDR2 SMNVEV (reference sequence). Trimming at V came to 0 bases and at J to 0 bases, leaving 20 bases not matched to a gene. The CDR3 sequence: CASSLSRAGKNSGRLSYEQYF. The CDR3 DNA reads TGTGCCAGCAGTTTATCCCGGGCAGGGAAAAATAGCGGGCGCCTCTCCTACGAGCAGTACTTC.

This chain uses TRBV7-2 with TRBJ1-5; 8 bases align to TRBD1. Germline-derived CDR1 and CDR2 are SGHTA and FQGNSA. This CDR3 is 14 amino acids long. Germline trimming cut 5 bases from V and 7 bases from J; bases unmatched to any gene: 7. The DNA of the CDR3 is TGTGCCAGCAGCCTTCAGGGGGCTACACAGCCCCAGCATTTT. It translates to CASSLQGATQPQHF.

The genes are TRBV7-2 and TRBJ2-1; 9 bases align to TRBD2. The V segment lost 5 bases and the J segment 7 bases; nucleotides outside the gene matches: 15. Germline V gene lookup returns CDR1 SGHTA and CDR2 FQGNSA. This CDR3 comprises 17 residues. In DNA form, the CDR3 reads TGTGCCAGCAGCCTAACATACACGGGACTAGCTGCTAATGAGCAGTTCTTC. It encodes CASSLTYTGLAANEQFF.

V gene TRBV7-9 combines with J gene TRBJ2-4, with 7 bases lining up with TRBD1. CDR1 and CDR2 (germline): SEHNR, FQNEAQ (reference sequence). This CDR3 has 15 amino acids. The ends lost 1 base at V and 4 bases at J; junction bases unmatched: 4. CDR3 protein: CASSLVGTVKNIQYF. CDR3 coding DNA: TGTGCCAGCAGCTTAGTCGGGACAGTTAAAAACATTCAGTACTTC. Looking up the rest from reference TRBV7-9 and TRBJ2-4 gives the full variable domain: DTGVSQNPRHKITKRGQNVTFRCDPISEHNRLYWYRQTLGQGPEFLTYFQNEAQLEKSRLLSDRFSAERPKGSFSTLEIQRTEQGDSAMYLCASSLVGTVKNIQYFGAGTRLSVL.

This chain connects TRBV2 to TRBJ2-5, with TRBD2 matching 14 bases. The ends lost 5 bases at V and 4 bases at J; junction bases unmatched: 3. The germline V gene has CDR1 SNHLY and CDR2 FYNNEI. The CDR3 has 15 amino acids. CDR3 in DNA: TGTGCCAGCAGTTCCGGGACTAGCGGGAGAGAGACCCAGTACTTC. Its translation: CASSSGTSGRETQYF.

The chain joins TRBV7-9 to TRBJ2-7; TRBD2 matches 9 bases. Germline CDR1 is SEHNR and CDR2 is FQNEAQ (reference sequence). The CDR3 contains 16 residues. V dropped 4 bases and J dropped 4; count of bases not matched to a gene: 11. The CDR3 sequence is CASSSHGTSRRYEQYF. In DNA form, the CDR3 reads TGTGCCAGCAGCTCGCACGGGACTAGCAGGCGATACGAGCAGTACTTC. The whole variable domain, remainder taken from reference TRBV7-9 and TRBJ2-7, is DTGVSQNPRHKITKRGQNVTFRCDPISEHNRLYWYRQTLGQGPEFLTYFQNEAQLEKSRLLSDRFSAERPKGSFSTLEIQRTEQGDSAMYLCASSSHGTSRRYEQYFGPGTRLTVT.

This rearrangement joins TRBV5-1 to TRBJ2-1; 10 bases are a match to TRBD1. Per the germline V gene, CDR1 is SGHRS and CDR2 is YFSETQ. The CDR3 length is 17 residues. The V gene end was trimmed by 0 bases and the J gene end by 5 bases; junction bases not matched to a gene: 8. CDR3 nucleotide sequence: TGCGCCAGCAGCTTGGTATCGGGACAGGGGAACAACAATGAGCAGTTCTTC. It is translated as CASSLVSGQGNNNEQFF. Full variable domain (missing parts from reference TRBV5-1 and TRBJ2-1): KAGVTQTPRYLIKTRGQQVTLSCSPISGHRSVSWYQQTPGQGLQFLFEYFSETQRNKGNFPGRFSGRQFSNSRSEMNVSTLELGDSALYLCASSLVSGQGNNNEQFFGPGTRLTVL.

The chain carries TRBV18 and TRBJ2-2; 8 bases match TRBD1. Losses at the gene ends were 6 bases for V and 5 bases for J; bases not matched to a gene: 8. The CDR3 extends over 15 amino acids. Germline V gives CDR1 KGHSH, CDR2 LQKENI. CDR3 coding DNA: TGTGCCAGCTCCGCAAGACAGGGGAGGACCGGGGAGCTGTTTTTT. Translated, it gives CASSARQGRTGELFF.

The rearrangement links TRBV20-1 to TRBJ2-3; D gene unclear. The CDR3 is 10 residues long. V lost 1 base and J 14 bases, leaving 10 bases between the germline ends. Germline V lookup: CDR1 DFQATT, CDR2 SNEGSKA (reference sequence). The CDR3 here is CSARVQYAYF. The CDR3 DNA is TGCAGTGCTAGAGTACAGTACGCGTATTTT.

DNA for the CDR3: TGTGCCAGCTCACCAACCGAAAGGACAGTTTCTGTAGAAAAACTGTTTTTT. This translates into CASSPTERTVSVEKLFF. The V call is TRBV18, the J call TRBJ1-4; D possibly corresponds to TRBD1 (6 bases). Trimming pared 2 bases from V and 8 bases from J, leaving 21 bases between. Germline V gene sequence: CDR1 KGHSH, CDR2 LQKENI. CDR3 length: 17 residues.